This T cell receptor beta chain was obtained from a study of regulatory T cells in long-lasting Graves disease. Building the TCR beta libraries relied on iRepertoire HTBI primers, and CDR3 regions underwent Arm-PCR. TCRdb re-derived calls from the multiplex PCR reads in MiXCR, one entry per CDR3 protein. The sample records fewer than 450,000 distinct CDR3 sequences, approximately 16% being singletons. Time point here: newly diagnosed GD, antithyroid drugs for less than 3 months. The authors made the TCR library using RNA they extracted from PBMCs. This clonotype was recorded at least ten times. The V segment lost 5 bases and the J segment 4 bases; nucleotides outside the gene matches: 5. Germline values: CDR1 MNHEY, CDR2 SMNVEV (reference sequence). CDR3 size: 15 residues. This sample was also put to use in a study of T cells in Graves' hyperthyroidism and ophthalmopathy.

Sample: peripheral blood mononuclear cells (PBMCs), taken at new diagnosis, from a patient treated with antithyroid drugs. This TCR was sampled from a middle-aged woman with Graves disease. This chain links TRBV27 with TRBJ2-3, with 11 bases aligning to TRBD1. The CDR3 DNA reads as TGTGCCAGCAGTGCGGACAGGGGGCTCGCAGATACGCAGTATTTT. Protein product: CASSADRGLADTQYF.